The rows below give T cell receptor beta chains drawn from one sample of a study of T cells in localized non-small cell lung cancer. Generated by immunoSEQ multiplex PCR, the TCRdb table keeps only in-frame clones and is missing some. The profile shows approximately 4,000 clones, 20% to 25% of them singletons. The sample here was lung tumor tissue, taken before any cancer treatment. The receptors derive from a woman aged 35 to 70 with stage I lung adenocarcinoma. Both conserved end residues are part of each CDR3. The order of the fields is V gene, CDR3 protein.

>TRBV6-8
CASWASGGRGGELFF
>TRBV9
CASSVEMGGLPREQFF
>TRBV12-2
CASKRDSGTYEQYF
>TRBV28
CASSLVGRPQHF
>TRBV11-3
CASSLVGGTGELFF
>TRBV11-3
CASRRTGLGNTIYF
>TRBV5-1
CASSWALAGRNTGELFF
>TRBV18
CASSPLREYEQYF
>TRBV30
CAWSVLRGYTF
>TRBV9
CASSPVAGALTGELFF
>TRBV11-1
CASSPGGKGYEQYF
>TRBV18
CASLLGAQETQYF
>TRBV5-1
CASSPGQGEYGYTF
>TRBV9
CASSGWAGEQETQYF
>TRBV19
CASSVGTGTYNSPLHF
>TRBV5-1
CASSRGDRGGGLFF
>TRBV5-1
CASSFGGKGDTEAFF
>TRBV6-8
CASSFGLGETQYF
>TRBV1
CASSPRTSGRGGDEQFF
>TRBV10-1
CASISGDAYNEQFF
>TRBV10-2
CASSESSTNTGELFF
>TRBV9
CASSGIGEKLFF
>TRBV2
CASQQELATNNEQFF
>TRBV18
CASSPGAGGSTDTQYF
>TRBV7-8
CASSLEGHTEAFF
>TRBV19
CASSLLAGGAGNTDTQYF
>TRBV15
CATSRGGRERIIRTDTQYF
>TRBV9
CASSVGSDPYSNQPQHF
>TRBV12-2
CASRFGGGTGELFF
>TRBV11-3
CASSSRGAGDEQFF
>TRBV29-1
CSVEVLGTTEAFF
>TRBV9
CASPGQGDEASPLHF
>TRBV2
CASSAGTLRQPQHF
>TRBV29-1
CSVVPIPRGTDTQYF
>TRBV19
CASRLDRTNTEAFF
>TRBV5-1
CASSLFQSMNTEAFF
>TRBV11-3
CASSLDGTTGTQYF